This T cell receptor beta chain is drawn from a study of CD8+ T cells in alopecia areata. The overall study: It was oral tofacitinib, at 5 to 10 mg twice daily, that treated patients received. Whole-study findings and limits: Affected lesional scalp, above all in alopecia totalis/universalis, was more clonal than normal scalp.

The CDR3 consists of 15 residues. Germline trimming cut 7 bases from V and 0 bases from J; bases unmatched to any gene: 9. Germline loops: CDR1 SQVTM, CDR2 ANQGSEA. Details on this clone: Its target is not known.

RNA, once extracted, was reverse transcribed into cDNA for use as the sequencing template. Generated by immunoSEQ multiplex PCR, the TCRdb table keeps only in-frame clones and is missing some. The sample yields almost 250,000 clones, roughly two thirds seen once. Sequences were derived from CD4+ T cells sorted from blood, sampled at week 0. The clonotype originates from a human donor with alopecia areata. The chain uses TRBV29-1 and TRBJ1-1, with 9 bases aligning to TRBD1. The CDR3 sequence: CSAKGTGNLNTEAFF. The CDR3 DNA reads as TGCAGCGCAAAGGGGACAGGGAACTTGAACACTGAAGCTTTCTTT.